The next 10 T cell receptor beta chains were all read from a single sample in a study of Tregs in tolerant kidney transplant recipients. Sequenced by immunoSEQ multiplex PCR; TCRdb stores in-frame clones only, minus some. Of about 240,000 clones in the sample, 80% to 85% were seen once. The sequencing input was CD4+ T cells from blood. These receptors originate from a human donor in good health.

CDR3 protein: CASSRAQDYGYTF. The CDR3 region has the DNA TGTGCCAGCAGCCGAGCTCAGGACTATGGCTACACCTTC. This sequence joins TRBV6-5 and TRBJ1-2; D gene ambiguous. The CDR3 sequence is 13 residues long. V shed 6 bases and J shed 3 bases, with 11 bases lying between them. The germline V gene has CDR1 MNHEY and CDR2 SVGAGI.

The J gene is TRBJ2-7, the V gene TRBV10-3; D is ambiguous. Germline values: CDR1 ENHRY, CDR2 SYGVKD. Trimming cost V 4 bases and J 0 bases, with 7 bases left between them. CDR3 length equals 13 residues. The CDR3 bases are TGTGCCATCAGTGCATCTAACTCCTACGAGCAGTACTTC. It codes for CAISASNSYEQYF.

V is TRBV29-1 and J is TRBJ1-1; D perhaps matches TRBD1 (6 bases). Trimming stripped 0 bases from V and 0 bases from J, with 11 bases between. From germline, CDR1 is SQVTM and CDR2 ANQGSEA. CDR3 length: 15 amino acids. The CDR3 is CSVEDPTGLNTEAFF. The CDR3 DNA sequence: TGCAGCGTTGAAGACCCGACAGGTCTGAACACTGAAGCTTTCTTT.

This rearrangement joins TRBV9 to TRBJ2-3; 11 nucleotides match TRBD2. The CDR3 spans 15 residues. J gave up 6 bases and V 0 bases, and 3 bases lay outside the gene matches. Germline V lookup: CDR1 SGDLS, CDR2 YYNGEE. CDR3 in amino acids: CASSVGLAGTDTQYF. In DNA form, the CDR3 reads TGTGCCAGCAGCGTAGGACTAGCGGGAACGGATACGCAGTATTTT.

V usage is TRBV27 and J usage is TRBJ1-5; TRBD1 might be the D (6 bases). In germline, CDR1 is MNHEY, CDR2 SMNVEV (reference sequence). The CDR3 runs to 16 residues. Trimming cost V 3 bases and J 3 bases, with 15 bases left between them. The CDR3 nucleotides read TGTGCCAGCAGTTTGTCGGGGGGCTATTTCAATCAGCCCCAGCATTTT. It encodes CASSLSGGYFNQPQHF.

The V gene is TRBV6-6, the J gene TRBJ2-5; 9 positions agree with TRBD1. This CDR3 has 15 residues. Germline V gene lookup returns CDR1 MNHNY and CDR2 SVGAGI (reference sequence). Unmatched junction bases numbered 3, after V lost 2 bases and J lost 2 bases. CDR3 sequence (DNA): TGTGCCAGCAGTTACCCGGACAGGGGACAAGAGACCCAGTACTTC. Residues: CASSYPDRGQETQYF.

A few counts support this clone. V is TRBV2 and J is TRBJ2-3, with D maybe TRBD2 (6 bases). The CDR3 has 17 residues. Germline lookup yields CDR1 SNHLY and CDR2 FYNNEI. V lost 7 bases, J lost 3 bases, and 23 bases lay in between. Written as DNA, the CDR3 is TGTGCCAGCAAGCCCGGGGAAGGGAGGTATGAGACAGATACGCAGTATTTT. This codes for CASKPGEGRYETDTQYF.

V gene TRBV29-1 combines with J gene TRBJ1-2; unclear D gene. Per the germline V gene, CDR1 is SQVTM and CDR2 is ANQGSEA. This CDR3 has 10 amino acids. The germline V and J ends were trimmed by 4 bases and 2 bases, with 2 bases remaining between them. The CDR3 sequence is CSVGNYGYTF. The DNA for the CDR3 is TGCAGCGTTGGGAACTATGGCTACACCTTC.

The table lists this clone with a count of one. Written as DNA, the CDR3 is TGTGCCATCAGTGAGTCGGGGGGGAATGAAGCTTTCTTT. This sequence encodes CAISESGGNEAFF. The V gene is TRBV10-3, the J gene TRBJ1-1; D is perhaps TRBD1 (5 bases). The CDR3 totals 13 residues. Germline values: CDR1 ENHRY, CDR2 SYGVKD. V was shortened by 0 bases and J by 7 bases, with 9 bases between the two germline ends.

The chain recombines TRBV21-1 with TRBJ2-7. TRBV21-1 is an annotated pseudogene. CDR3 size: 12 residues. CDR3 protein: CASSKGAYEQYF. The DNA of the CDR3 is TGTGCCAGCAGCAAAGGGGCCTACGAGCAGTACTTC.